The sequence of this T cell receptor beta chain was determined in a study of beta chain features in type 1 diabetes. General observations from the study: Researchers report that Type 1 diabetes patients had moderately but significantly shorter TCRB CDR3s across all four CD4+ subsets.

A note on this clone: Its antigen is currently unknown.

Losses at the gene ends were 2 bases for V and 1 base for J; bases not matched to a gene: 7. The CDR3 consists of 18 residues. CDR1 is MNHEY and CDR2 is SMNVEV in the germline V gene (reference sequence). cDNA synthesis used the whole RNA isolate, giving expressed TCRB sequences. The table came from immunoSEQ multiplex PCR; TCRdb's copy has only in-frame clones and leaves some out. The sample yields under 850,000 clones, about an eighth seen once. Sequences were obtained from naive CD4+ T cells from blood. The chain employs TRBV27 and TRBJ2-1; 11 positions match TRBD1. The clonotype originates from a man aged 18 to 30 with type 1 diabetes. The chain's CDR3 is CASSLQGQGARSYNEQFF. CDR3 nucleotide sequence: TGTGCCAGCAGTTTACAAGGACAGGGGGCGAGGTCCTACAATGAGCAGTTCTTC.